Sequencing of this TCR beta chain was carried out in a study of OX40 agonist ivuxolimab in advanced cancers. Study-wide background: Of the patients, three showed partial responses, one with hepatocellular carcinoma and two with cutaneous melanoma.

In its sample, this clone was seen many times. The antigen remains unidentified. Study conclusions and caveats: More expanded clones were seen, on average, in CD8+ T cells than in CD4+.

This CDR3 has 16 residues. Germline V gene data show CDR1 as PRHDT and CDR2 as FYEKMQ (reference sequence). V was clipped by 3 bases and J by 6 bases; unmatched bases: 11. This table comes from immunoSEQ multiplex PCR, and its TCRdb copy is limited to in-frame clones, with some not included. The sample shows more than 7,000 clones, 66% of them seen only once. Autoimmune disease history or systemic immunosuppression led to patients being barred. Sequenced here: CD4+ or CD8+ T cells sorted from blood, sampled in a trial of the OX40 agonist ivuxolimab. This TCR was recovered from an adult with an advanced solid tumor such as melanoma, head and neck, liver or kidney cancer. This sequence joins TRBV13 and TRBJ2-1, with 7 bases aligning to TRBD1. CDR3 residues: CASSFITGDRGNEQFF. The CDR3 DNA follows: TGTGCCAGCAGCTTCATAACAGGGGATCGGGGCAATGAGCAGTTCTTC. The complete variable domain, with remaining parts taken from reference TRBV13 and TRBJ2-1, reads AAGVIQSPRHLIKEKRETATLKCYPIPRHDTVYWYQQGPGQDPQFLISFYEKMQSDKGSIPDRFSAQQFSDYHSELNMSSLELGDSALYFCASSFITGDRGNEQFFGPGTRLTVL.